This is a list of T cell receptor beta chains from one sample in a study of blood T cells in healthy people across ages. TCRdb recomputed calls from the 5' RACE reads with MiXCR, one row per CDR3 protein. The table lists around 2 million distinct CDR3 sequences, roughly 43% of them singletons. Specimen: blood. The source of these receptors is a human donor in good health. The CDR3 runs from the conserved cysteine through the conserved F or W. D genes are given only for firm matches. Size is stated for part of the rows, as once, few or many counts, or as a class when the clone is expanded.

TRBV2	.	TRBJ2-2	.	TGTGCCAGCAGTGAAGTGACAGGCCCCGGGGAGCTGTTTTTT	CASSEVTGPGELFF
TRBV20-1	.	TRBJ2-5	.	TGCAGTGCTAGACTAAAGGCCAGGGAGACCCAGTACTTC	CSARLKARETQYF
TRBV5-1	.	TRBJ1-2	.	TGCGCCAGCAGCCCGAGGGCCCTCTCGGATGGCTACACCTTC	CASSPRALSDGYTF
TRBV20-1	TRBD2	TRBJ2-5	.	TGCAGCGCTAGAGATGTGCGGGGGGGCGATGAGCAGTACTTC	CSARDVRGGDEQYF
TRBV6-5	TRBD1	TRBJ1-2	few	TGTGCCAGCAGTCTGGACAGGGACGATGGCTACACCTTC	CASSLDRDDGYTF
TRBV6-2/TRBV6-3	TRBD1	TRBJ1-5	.	TGTGCCAGCAGCAGGGACAGCTCATTCGGACAGCCCCAGCATTTT	CASSRDSSFGQPQHF
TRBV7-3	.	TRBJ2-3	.	TGTGCCAGCAGCTTAATGGGGACCCTCACAGATACGCAGTATTTT	CASSLMGTLTDTQYF
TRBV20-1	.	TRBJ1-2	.	TGCAGTGCTAGGGGACTCGGCGGCGGCTACACCTTC	CSARGLGGGYTF
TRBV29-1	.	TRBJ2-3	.	TGCAGCGTTGCCCGGGGGATCACAGATACGCAGTATTTT	CSVARGITDTQYF
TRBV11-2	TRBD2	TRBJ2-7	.	TGTGCCAGCAGCCCCGGACTAGCGGAGCTCAACCGACTCTCCTACGAGCAGTACTTC	CASSPGLAELNRLSYEQYF
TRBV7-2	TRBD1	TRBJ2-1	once	TGTGCCAGCAGCTTCTCCAGGGGGACTGAGCAGTTCTTC	CASSFSRGTEQFF
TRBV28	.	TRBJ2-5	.	TGTGCCAGCACCCGCATCATGATCGGACAGACTAAAGAGACCCAGTACTTC	CASTRIMIGQTKETQYF
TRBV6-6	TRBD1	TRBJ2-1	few	TGTGCCAGCAGTTCGCTTGGACAGGTACCCTACAATGAGCAGTTCTTC	CASSSLGQVPYNEQFF
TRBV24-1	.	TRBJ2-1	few	TGTACCACCAGTGATCCCGCCCCGGGACGGGACAATGAGCAGTTCTTC	CTTSDPAPGRDNEQFF
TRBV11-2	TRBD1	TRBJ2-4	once	TGTGCCAGCAGCCAGACAGGGGGCGTTAAAAACATTCAGTACTTC	CASSQTGGVKNIQYF
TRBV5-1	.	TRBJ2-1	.	TGCGCCAGCAGCTGGGTGGAAGAGTATGAGCAGTTCTTC	CASSWVEEYEQFF
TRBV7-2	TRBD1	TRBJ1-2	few	TGTGCCAGCAGCACACCTCAGGGGGGTAACTATGGCTACACCTTC	CASSTPQGGNYGYTF
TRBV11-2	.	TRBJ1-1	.	TGTGCCAGCAGCTTAGAGTCCGGGGTTTCTGAAGCTTTCTTT	CASSLESGVSEAFF
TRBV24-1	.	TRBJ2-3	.	TGTGCCACCAGTGATGGGGGGAGCACAGATACGCAGTATTTT	CATSDGGSTDTQYF
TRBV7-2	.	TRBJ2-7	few	TGTGCCAGCAGCCTAACGGCCAACAGGGTCTCTCGGTCCTACGAGCAGTACTTC	CASSLTANRVSRSYEQYF
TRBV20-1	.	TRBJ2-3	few	TGCAGTGCTAGGGATCCCGTTGTTCCAGATACGCAGTATTTT	CSARDPVVPDTQYF
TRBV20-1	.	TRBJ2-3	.	TGCAGTGCTAGTGGGGTCTGGCATCCTAGCACAGATACGCAGTATTTT	CSASGVWHPSTDTQYF
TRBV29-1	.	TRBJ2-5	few	TGCAGCGTTGAAGATCATGCGGAGACCCAGTACTTC	CSVEDHAETQYF
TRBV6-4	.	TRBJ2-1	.	TGTGCCAGCAGTGTTTTCCCACTAGTAGGTGAGCAGTTCTTC	CASSVFPLVGEQFF
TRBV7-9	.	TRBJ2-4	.	TGTGCCAGCAGCGGAACGGGGGATCCCAAAAACATTCAGTACTTC	CASSGTGDPKNIQYF
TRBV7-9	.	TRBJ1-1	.	TGTGCCAGCAGCTTAGGGCGACGGAGGAACACTGAAGCTTTCTTT	CASSLGRRRNTEAFF
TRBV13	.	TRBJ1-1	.	TGTGCCAGCAGCTTAGGACAGGGAGGCGCTGAAGCTTTCTTT	CASSLGQGGAEAFF
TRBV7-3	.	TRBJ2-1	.	TGTGCCAGCAGCTCGGGGATAGGGACATCGACTGGAAGTGAGCAGTTCTTC	CASSSGIGTSTGSEQFF
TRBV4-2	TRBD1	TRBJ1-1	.	TGTGCCAGCGGCCTCCCCGGGACAGGGAAATCTGAAGCTTTCTTT	CASGLPGTGKSEAFF
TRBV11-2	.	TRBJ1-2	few	TGTGCCAGCAGCACCTCAGCTGGGTGCTATGGCTACACCTTC	CASSTSAGCYGYTF
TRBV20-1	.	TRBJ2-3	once	TGCAGTGCTAAAGGTGGAGATACGCAGTATTTT	CSAKGGDTQYF
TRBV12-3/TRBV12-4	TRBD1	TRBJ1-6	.	TGTGCCAGCAGTTTCTCAGGGGGCGCGTATTCACCCCTCCACTTT	CASSFSGGAYSPLHF
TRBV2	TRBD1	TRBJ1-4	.	TGTGCCAGCACCGTCTTCAGGGGGACTTATGAAAAACTGTTTTTT	CASTVFRGTYEKLFF
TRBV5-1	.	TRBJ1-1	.	TGCGCCAGCAGCTTTTGGACACCGAACACTGAAGCTTTCTTT	CASSFWTPNTEAFF
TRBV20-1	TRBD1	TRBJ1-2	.	TGCAGTGCTAGGTCCAGGGGGGAGAAAGCAGGGAAATTCGGCTACACCTTC	CSARSRGEKAGKFGYTF
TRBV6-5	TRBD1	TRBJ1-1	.	TGTGCCAGCAGTTCCACGGGACAGGGGAGAGATGGAACTGAAGCTTTCTTT	CASSSTGQGRDGTEAFF
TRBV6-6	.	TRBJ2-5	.	TGTGCCAGCAGTTACGAAGAGATGGAAGAGACCCAGTACTTC	CASSYEEMEETQYF
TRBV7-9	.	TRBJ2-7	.	TGTGCCAGCAGCTTGGGGCCGCGCTACGAGCAGTACTTC	CASSLGPRYEQYF
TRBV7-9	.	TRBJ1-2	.	TGTGCCAGCAGCCCAATGAAGGGTCCTTATGGCTACGCCTTC	CASSPMKGPYGYAF
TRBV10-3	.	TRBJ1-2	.	TGTGCCATCAGTGTGGGAGTGGAAGGCTACACCTTC	CAISVGVEGYTF